The sequence of this TCR beta chain was determined in a study of blood T cell repertoires in COVID-19. In the study overall: The United States, Italy and Spain supplied acute and convalescent COVID-19 samples. Sources were T cells, B-cell-depleted T cells, or PBMCs; the material itself was cDNA or gDNA.

In the authors' methods: Researchers report that nucleated cell counts were estimated from reference gene primer amplification. TCRdb's table, derived via immunoSEQ multiplex PCR, lists solely in-frame clones and lacks some. D and trimming were read from the DNA, whereas the V and J calls and clone size are those reported in that table. The sample includes about 300,000 clones, around 82% of them seen just once. The TCR comes from a woman in her 50s with acute or convalescent COVID-19. Sequences were obtained from peripheral blood.

The CDR3 DNA follows: TGTGCCAGCAGTCGGACAGGGAGGGTAGCTTTCTTT. Its translation: CASSRTGRVAFF. This sequence joins TRBV12-3 or TRBV12-4 and TRBJ1-1, with TRBD1 matching 8 bases. After removal of 5 bases from V and 10 bases from J, the junction contained 6 bases not matched to a gene. CDR3 length: 12 residues.